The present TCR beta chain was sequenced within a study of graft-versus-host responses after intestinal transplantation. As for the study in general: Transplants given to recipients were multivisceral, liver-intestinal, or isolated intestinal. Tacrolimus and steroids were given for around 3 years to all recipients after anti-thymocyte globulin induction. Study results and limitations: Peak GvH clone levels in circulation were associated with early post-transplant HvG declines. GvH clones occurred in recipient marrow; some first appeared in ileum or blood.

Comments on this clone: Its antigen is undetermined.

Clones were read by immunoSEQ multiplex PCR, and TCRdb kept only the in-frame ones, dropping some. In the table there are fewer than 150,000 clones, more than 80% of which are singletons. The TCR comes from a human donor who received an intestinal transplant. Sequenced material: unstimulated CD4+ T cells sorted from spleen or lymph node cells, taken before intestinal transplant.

The CDR3 nucleotides are TGCGCCAGCAGTACGACAGGAGGTGAGACCCAGTACTTC. It yields the protein CASSTTGGETQYF. V is TRBV10-2 and J is TRBJ2-5, with a weak D call TRBD1 (6 bases). V lost 5 bases and J 5 bases, leaving 12 bases between the germline ends. The CDR3 spans 13 residues. Germline V gene lookup returns CDR1 WSHSY and CDR2 SAAADI.